This T cell receptor (beta chain) was recorded in a study of Graves' ophthalmopathy and Graves' hyperthyroidism (dated by TCRdb to between 2017 and 2018). The study in broad terms: Hyperthyroidism was defined as stable when no progression to ophthalmopathy occurred within 18 months of follow-up. In roughly 6 hyperthyroidism patients, the T-cell repertoire of thyroid tissue was compared with the T-cell repertoire of blood. After sampling, hyperthyroidism patients received methimazole starting at 30 mg daily, and ophthalmopathy patients received high-dose intravenous methylprednisolone. The study used signatures of the TCR beta repertoire to tell Graves' ophthalmopathy apart from Graves' hyperthyroidism and to predict which patients would progress to ophthalmopathy. In total, 135 blood samples were TCR-sequenced: roughly 45 ophthalmopathy, some 75 hyperthyroidism and approximately 17 hyperthyroidism-to-ophthalmopathy patients. To explore V-J signatures that separate ophthalmopathy from hyperthyroidism, a discovery set of 95 to 100 patients was enrolled, consisting of roughly 45 with ophthalmopathy and approximately 60 with stable hyperthyroidism. An independent validation cohort comprised 18 hyperthyroidism patients and 15 to 17 patients who later progressed from hyperthyroidism to ophthalmopathy.

From the cysteine up to the phenylalanine, the CDR3 has a length of 14 residues. CDR3 DNA is the only sequence kept; it has 42 bases, read in frame from the first base. Deletion took 6 bases off V and 4 bases off J, with a span of 12 bases between the germline ends. Via the germline V gene, CDR1 is SNHLY and CDR2 FYNNEI. What the study reported, not specific to this receptor: In validation, the model predicted ophthalmopathy progression with less than 71% sensitivity and 72.22% specificity; roughly 11 predicted patients were CT-confirmed with GO in a median of approximately six months. Among expanded thyroid clonotypes with frequency above 0.001, most also showed up in blood, which suggests that blood repertoires may reflect the thyroid immune response. No statistical method was used to set the sample size in advance, and the investigators knew which group each participant was assigned to. The 13-signature model separated ophthalmopathy from stable hyperthyroidism with approximately 85% sensitivity and approximately 83% specificity in cross-validation, and 80%/75% in the test set.

Hyperthyroidism patients were newly diagnosed, with disease duration under 2 months, and aged 18 to 65 years. Patients with other autoimmune diseases, uncontrolled infections, pregnancy or lactation were excluded. Clinical symptoms, serum thyroxine, TRAb, thyroid ultrasound and orbital computed tomography were used for diagnosis. Trizol reagent was used to extract the total RNA, and its quality was then checked on an Agilent 2100 Bioanalyzer. TCR beta CDR3 regions were amplified from RNA transcripts for repertoire sequencing. A first-round RT-PCR used HTBI primers with the Qiagen OneStep RT-PCR kit, followed by a second-round multiplex PCR, size selection and purification. Libraries were sequenced paired-end with 100 bp reads on an Illumina HiSeq2000. In the paper's pipeline: SOAPnuke was used to process the reads, removing any read that contained adapters or uncalled bases, had a mean Phred below 15, or lacked an exact match to the constant primer or identifier. COPE v1.2.5 was used to merge the high-quality paired reads. Unique nucleotide sequences were defined as clonotypes and aligned to IMGT TRB V, D and J references using MiTCR v1.1. The analysis was limited to V-J combinations with a frequency above 0.0001, which together covered roughly 99% of the repertoires. A TCR clonal expansion and chaos score per V-J combination was defined as the ratio of F50 clonal expansion to chaos observed in the TCRdist matrix. Welch's t-statistics and random forest were used to reduce the features to about 14 V-J combinations, which were then used as input to a naive Bayes classifier. The similarity between thyroid and blood repertoires was quantified using the Morisita-Horn index. TCRdb trimmed public reads at Q25 via fastp, called clones via MiXCR and kept in-frame beta chains. Identical CDR3 proteins give one entry, which carries the most common genes and DNA. TCRdb, not the authors, supplied the V and J calls. The sample table holds more than 1,000,000 distinct CDR3 sequences, of which about two fifths were seen once. Around 10% of the sample comes from the top ten.

Concerning this clonotype: Its antigen is currently not known. No base quality information exists; no much larger clone differs at one position.

This TCR was sampled from an adult man with Graves' hyperthyroidism. The V and J segments used are TRBV2 and TRBJ2-2; a tentative D call is TRBD1 (5 bases match). Material for sequencing was peripheral blood or thyroid tissue (not recorded which). The CDR3 has the sequence CASSLTALTGELFF. The nucleotide sequence is given as TGTGCCAGCAGCCTGACAGCCCTCACCGGGGAGCTGTTTTTT.